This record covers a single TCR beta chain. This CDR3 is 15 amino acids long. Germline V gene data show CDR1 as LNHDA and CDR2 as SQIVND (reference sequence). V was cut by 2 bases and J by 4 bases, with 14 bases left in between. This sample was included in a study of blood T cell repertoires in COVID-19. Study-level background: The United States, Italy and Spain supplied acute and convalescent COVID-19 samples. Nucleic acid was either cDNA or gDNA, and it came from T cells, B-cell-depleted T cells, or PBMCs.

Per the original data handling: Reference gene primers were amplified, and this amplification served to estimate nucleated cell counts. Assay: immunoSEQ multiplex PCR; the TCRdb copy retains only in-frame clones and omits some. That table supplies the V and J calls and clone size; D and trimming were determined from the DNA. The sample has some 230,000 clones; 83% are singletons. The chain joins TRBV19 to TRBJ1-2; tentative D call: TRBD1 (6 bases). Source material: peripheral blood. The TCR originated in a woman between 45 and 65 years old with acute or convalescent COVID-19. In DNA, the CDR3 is TGTGCCAGTAGTATAAGTAACAGGGCTCCCTATGGCTACACCTTC. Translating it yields CASSISNRAPYGYTF.